Listed here are 19 T cell receptor beta chains from one sample, sequenced in a study of blood T cell repertoires in COVID-19. Libraries were prepared by immunoSEQ multiplex PCR; TCRdb keeps only in-frame clonotypes and omits some of them. Among more than 300,000 clones listed, roughly nine tenths were seen once. Sequences were obtained from peripheral blood. The receptors stem from a woman in her thirties with COVID-19, enrolled during active disease.

The chain uses TRBV9 and TRBJ2-2; no definite D call. CDR1 SGDLS and CDR2 YYNGEE come from the germline V gene. The V and J ends lost 3 bases and 5 bases respectively, with 14 bases between them. The CDR3 loop spans 15 amino acids. The CDR3 coding sequence is TGTGCCAGCAGCGGTCCGCTAGATCGGACCGGGGAGCTGTTTTTT. The encoded protein is CASSGPLDRTGELFF.

The DNA of the CDR3 is TGCGCCAGCAGCCAAGACCCCGGACAGGGGGAAGCTTTCTTT. This codes for CASSQDPGQGEAFF. The gene calls are TRBV4-1 and TRBJ1-1, with 9 bases aligning to TRBD1. Germline V gene sequence: CDR1 MGHRA, CDR2 YSYEKL. The CDR3 runs 14 residues. Trimming at V came to 0 bases and at J to 8 bases, leaving 4 bases not matched to a gene.

This chain connects TRBV11-1 to TRBJ2-3, with 7 bases fitting TRBD1. From germline, CDR1 is SGHAT and CDR2 FQDESV (reference sequence). J was trimmed by 5 bases and V by 2 bases; bases with no gene match: 1. The CDR3 is 13 residues long. The CDR3 loop reads CASSLRDRDTQYF. Written as DNA, the CDR3 is TGTGCCAGCAGCTTACGGGACAGAGATACGCAGTATTTT.

As concerns this clone: The same CDR3 can be traced to other DNA sequences in this sample. The chain couples TRBV4-3 to TRBJ2-7; D call uncertain. CDR1 LGHNA and CDR2 YSLEER come from the germline V gene. The CDR3 spans 13 residues. Trimming left V 0 bases short and J 4 bases short, with 7 bases between. CDR3 sequence: CASSQDLRYEQYF. The CDR3 nucleotides read TGCGCCAGCAGCCAAGATTTGCGATACGAGCAGTACTTC.

In its sample, this clone was seen many times. This rearrangement joins TRBV15 to TRBJ1-3, with 7 bases matching TRBD1. This CDR3 contains 19 residues. Germline V gene data show CDR1 as LNHNV and CDR2 as YYDKDF (reference sequence). V shed 0 bases and J 4 bases; nucleotides not matched to a gene: 15. In DNA form, the CDR3 reads TGTGCCACCAGCAGAGACTCGCTATTACTCCGGACAGGCGGAAACACCATATATTTT. Amino acids: CATSRDSLLLRTGGNTIYF.

The rearrangement links TRBV6-5 to TRBJ2-3; 8 bases are shared with TRBD1. V dropped 6 bases and J dropped 0; count of bases not matched to a gene: 5. The V gene's germline CDR1 is MNHEY and CDR2 SVGAGI. The CDR3 contains 15 residues. In DNA form, the CDR3 reads TGTGCCAGCAGGGATGGGACAGGTAGCACAGATACGCAGTATTTT. It encodes CASRDGTGSTDTQYF.

The chain carries TRBV2 and TRBJ2-1; 8 positions match TRBD1. Losses at the gene ends were 3 bases for V and 7 bases for J; bases not matched to a gene: 5. CDR3 length equals 14 residues. Germline lookup yields CDR1 SNHLY and CDR2 FYNNEI. CDR3 sequence (DNA): TGTGCCAGCAGTGAGGACAGGGCAGTTAATGAGCAGTTCTTC. This encodes CASSEDRAVNEQFF. The whole variable domain, remainder taken from reference TRBV2 and TRBJ2-1, is EPEVTQTPSHQVTQMGQEVILRCVPISNHLYFYWYRQILGQKVEFLVSFYNNEISEKSEIFDDQFSVERPDGSNFTLKIRSTKLEDSAMYFCASSEDRAVNEQFFGPGTRLTVL.

In its sample, this clone was seen a few times. The V and J genes are TRBV18 and TRBJ2-1, with 7 positions matching TRBD1. CDR1 and CDR2 (germline): KGHSH, LQKENI. Trimming took 3 bases from V and 8 from J; bases not matched to a gene: 10. This CDR3 has 15 amino acids. The CDR3 sequence is CASSPDTGVVDEQFF. CDR3 bases: TGTGCCAGCTCACCCGACACAGGGGTGGTCGATGAGCAGTTCTTC.

V usage is TRBV7-6 and J usage is TRBJ1-6; D gene uncertain. V gave up 1 base and J gave up 10 bases, with 14 bases separating them. This CDR3 has 15 amino acids. Germline CDR1 SGHVS, CDR2 FNYEAQ. CDR3: CASSLGPSPGSPLHF. The CDR3 DNA reads TGTGCCAGCAGCTTAGGACCCTCGCCCGGGTCACCCCTCCACTTT.

The chain joins TRBV7-9 to TRBJ1-2; no reliable D call. Germline V gene sequence: CDR1 SEHNR, CDR2 FQNEAQ (reference sequence). CDR3 length: 14 residues. V lost 1 base to trimming and J lost 1 base, with 7 bases between them. The CDR3 coding sequence is TGTGCCAGCAGCTTAGGCAGGCTTAACTATGGCTACACCTTC. Protein: CASSLGRLNYGYTF.

J is TRBJ1-3 and V is TRBV20-1; D perhaps matches TRBD1 (5 bases). Trimming stripped 3 bases from V and 2 bases from J, with 14 bases between. CDR1 is DFQATT, CDR2 SNEGSKA, per germline (reference sequence). This CDR3 contains 15 residues. DNA of the CDR3: TGCAGTGCTAGTAGCGGGGGAGAGGCTGGAAACACCATATATTTT. The encoded protein is CSASSGGEAGNTIYF.

The genes are TRBV5-1 and TRBJ1-5; the D is unclear. The CDR3 is 15 amino acids. From germline, CDR1 is SGHRS and CDR2 YFSETQ. Trimming shortened V by 0 bases and J by 3 bases, and 10 bases separated the two germline ends. Here the CDR3 DNA reads TGCGCCAGCAGCTTGGGCCAACATTCCAATCAGCCCCAGCATTTT. Translated: CASSLGQHSNQPQHF.

The rearrangement uses TRBV11-2 and TRBJ2-1; 12 bases match TRBD2. Per the germline V gene, CDR1 is SGHAT and CDR2 is FQNNGV. This CDR3 has 15 amino acids. The V segment lost 5 bases and the J segment 6 bases; nucleotides outside the gene matches: 5. The DNA for the CDR3 is TGTGCCAGCAGCGTGACTAGCGGGGGAAGCAATGAGCAGTTCTTC. Protein: CASSVTSGGSNEQFF.

The V gene is TRBV2, the J gene TRBJ1-2; 9 positions agree with TRBD1. Germline-derived CDR1 and CDR2 are SNHLY and FYNNEI. The junction had 5 bases not matched to a gene; V was cut back by 6 bases and J by 3 bases. CDR3 length: 14 amino acids. As DNA, the CDR3 is TGTGCCAGCAGGCAACAGGGGGCTTACTATGGCTACACCTTC. This translates into CASRQQGAYYGYTF.

The chain carries TRBV6-2 or TRBV6-3 and TRBJ1-6; D might be TRBD1 (5 bases). Germline lookup yields CDR1 MNHEY and CDR2 SVGEGT. The CDR3 is 16 amino acids. V dropped 5 bases and J dropped 0 bases, with 11 bases sitting between them. The CDR3 region has the DNA TGTGCCAGCAGTCGACAGCCGAGCTCCTATAATTCACCCCTCCACTTT. Residues: CASSRQPSSYNSPLHF.

The J gene is TRBJ1-2, the V gene TRBV3-1 (or the pseudogene TRBV3-2), with D possibly matching TRBD1 (5 bases). The CDR3 length is 12 residues. Germline assignment: CDR1 LGHDT and CDR2 YNNKEL (reference sequence). Trimming stripped 4 bases from V and 8 bases from J, with 11 bases between. This CDR3 reads CASSLSTVGYTF. The CDR3 nucleotides read TGTGCCAGCAGCCTGTCGACAGTCGGCTACACCTTC.

The chain joins TRBV9 to TRBJ2-7; D is uncertain. Trimming took off 2 bases at V and 5 bases at J, with 2 bases between the two ends. The CDR3 is 10 residues long. Germline CDR1 reads SGDLS; CDR2 reads YYNGEE. For the CDR3, the DNA is TGTGCCAGCAGCGTCAACGAGCAGTACTTC. Its protein product is CASSVNEQYF. Supplemented by reference TRBV9 and TRBJ2-7, the full variable domain reads DSGVTQTPKHLITATGQRVTLRCSPRSGDLSVYWYQQSLDQGLQFLIQYYNGEERAKGNILERFSAQQFPDLHSELNLSSLELGDSALYFCASSVNEQYFGPGTRLTVT.

The chain combines TRBV12-3 or TRBV12-4 with TRBJ2-2; 8 bases line up with TRBD2. CDR3 size: 12 residues. Germline trimming cut 5 bases from V and 10 bases from J; bases unmatched to any gene: 3. CDR3 sequence: CASSDGGEELFF. In nucleotides, the CDR3 is TGTGCCAGCAGTGACGGGGGGGAGGAGCTGTTTTTT.

The count of this clone is one. The J gene is TRBJ1-4, the V gene TRBV15; 9 bases line up with TRBD1. The junction had 7 bases not matched to a gene; V was cut back by 6 bases and J by 8 bases. The CDR3 totals 14 residues. The germline V gene has CDR1 LNHNV and CDR2 YYDKDF (reference sequence). The CDR3 nucleotides are TGTGCCACCAGTTGGGGACAGGGACGGGAAAAACTGTTTTTT. This translates into CATSWGQGREKLFF. Full variable domain (remainder filled in from reference TRBV15 and TRBJ1-4): DAMVIQNPRYQVTQFGKPVTLSCSQTLNHNVMYWYQQKSSQAPKLLFHYYDKDFNNEADTPDNFQSRRPNTSFCFLDIRSPGLGDTAMYLCATSWGQGREKLFFGSGTQLSVL.